The source of this TCR beta chain is a study of shared clonotypes between healthy human individuals. Germline loops: CDR1 MNHNS, CDR2 SASEGT. V lost 11 bases to trimming and J lost 4 bases, with 15 bases between them. The CDR3 sequence is 13 residues long. The data were produced by immunoSEQ multiplex PCR, yet TCRdb's version contains in-frame clones alone and is incomplete. The table lists nearly 750,000 clones, over 55% of them singletons. The TCR sequence derives from a woman in her twenties or thirties in good health. Sequenced sample: memory CD4+ T cells sorted from blood. Subset of the sample: CD45RA-negative fraction. This chain links TRBV6-1 with TRBJ2-1; D uncertain. CDR3 nucleotides: TGTGCCGTGAGCCTAGTCCCGTACAATGAGCAGTTCTTC. Translating gives CAVSLVPYNEQFF.